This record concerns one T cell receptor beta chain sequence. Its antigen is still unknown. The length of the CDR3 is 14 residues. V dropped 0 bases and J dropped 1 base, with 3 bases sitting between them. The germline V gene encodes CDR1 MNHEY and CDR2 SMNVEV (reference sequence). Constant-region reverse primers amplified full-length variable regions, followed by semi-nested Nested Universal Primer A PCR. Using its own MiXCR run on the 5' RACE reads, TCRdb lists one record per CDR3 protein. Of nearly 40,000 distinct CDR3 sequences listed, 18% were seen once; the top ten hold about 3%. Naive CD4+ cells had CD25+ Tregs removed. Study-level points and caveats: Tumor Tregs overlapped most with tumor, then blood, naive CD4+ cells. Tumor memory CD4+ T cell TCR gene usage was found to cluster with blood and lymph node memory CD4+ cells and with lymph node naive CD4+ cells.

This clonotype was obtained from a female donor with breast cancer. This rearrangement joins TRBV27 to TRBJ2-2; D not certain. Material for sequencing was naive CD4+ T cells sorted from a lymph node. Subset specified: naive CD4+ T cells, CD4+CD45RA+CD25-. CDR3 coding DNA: TGTGCCAGCAGTTTATCCAGGAACACCGGGGAGCTGTTTTTT. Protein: CASSLSRNTGELFF.